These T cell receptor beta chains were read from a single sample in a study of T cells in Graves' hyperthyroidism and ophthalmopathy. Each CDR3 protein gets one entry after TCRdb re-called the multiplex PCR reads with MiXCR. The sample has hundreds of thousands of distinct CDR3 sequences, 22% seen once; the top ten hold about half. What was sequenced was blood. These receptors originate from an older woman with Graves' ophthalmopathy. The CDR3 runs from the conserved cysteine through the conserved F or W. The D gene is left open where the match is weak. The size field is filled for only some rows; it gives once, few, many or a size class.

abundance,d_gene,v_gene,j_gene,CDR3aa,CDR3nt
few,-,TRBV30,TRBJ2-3,CAWSSKGSHGTDTQYF,TGTGCCTGGAGTTCAAAGGGGAGTCACGGCACAGATACGCAGTATTTT
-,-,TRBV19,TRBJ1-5,CASNTRRGSQPQHF,TGTGCCAGTAATACCAGGCGGGGTAGTCAGCCCCAGCATTTT
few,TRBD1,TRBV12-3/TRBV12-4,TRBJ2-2,CASSLATGVTGELFF,TGTGCCAGCAGTTTAGCTACAGGGGTAACCGGGGAGCTGTTTTTT
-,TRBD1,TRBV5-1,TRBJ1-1,CASSLGQRITEAFF,TGCGCCAGCAGCCTGGGACAGAGGATCACTGAAGCTTTCTTT
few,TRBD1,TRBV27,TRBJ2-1,CASRSTGGAYNEQFF,TGTGCCAGCAGATCCACAGGGGGCGCATACAATGAGCAGTTCTTC
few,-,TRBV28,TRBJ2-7,CAVSEGHSYEQYF,TGTGCCGTCTCTGAGGGACATTCCTACGAGCAGTACTTC
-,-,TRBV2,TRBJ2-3,CASSPLVDTQYF,TGTGCCAGCAGTCCTCTGGTAGATACGCAGTATTTT
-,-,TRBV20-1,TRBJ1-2,CSSRRGSDYGYTF,TGCAGTTCGAGGAGGGGGTCGGACTATGGCTACACCTTC
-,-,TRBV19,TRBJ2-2,CASSIRTGELFF,TGTGCCAGTAGTATAAGGACCGGGGAGCTGTTTTTT
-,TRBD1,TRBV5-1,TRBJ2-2,CASSYTGALRGELFF,TGCGCCAGCAGCTATACAGGGGCCCTGAGAGGGGAGCTGTTTTTT